This TCR beta chain appears in the sequencing data of a study of blood T cell repertoires in COVID-19. CDR1 is MNHEY and CDR2 is SVGEGT in the germline V gene. The J segment lost 4 bases and the V segment lost 2 bases, leaving 3 bases of the junction unmatched. The CDR3 spans 14 residues. The assay was immunoSEQ multiplex PCR, and TCRdb's table has in-frame clones only and misses some. Of some 350,000 clones in the sample, approximately 88% were seen once. The chain has TRBV6-2 or TRBV6-3 and TRBJ1-2, with 8 bases fitting TRBD1. Sequenced material: peripheral blood. This clonotype originated in a young woman with COVID-19, enrolled during active disease. CDR3 protein: CASSYGQGLYGYTF. CDR3 bases: TGTGCCAGCAGTTACGGACAGGGACTCTATGGCTACACCTTC.